This T cell receptor (beta chain) was recovered during a study of T cell responses to AZD1222 COVID-19 vaccine. Findings and caveats of the study: The peak T cell response came first, and repertoires were sampled only after it.

Points on this clone: Its matching antigen is unknown.

TCRdb keeps only in-frame clones here, not all; method: immunoSEQ multiplex PCR. The table has approximately 180,000 clones, around nine tenths seen once. The origin of this receptor is an adult in good health. The sample here was peripheral blood, taken on day 0 of AZD1222 vaccination.

CDR3 nucleotide sequence: TGTGCCAGCAGCTTAACGCACAGGGGCAACTATGGCTACACCTTC. It yields the protein CASSLTHRGNYGYTF. This rearrangement joins TRBV7-3 to TRBJ1-2, with 7 bases aligning to TRBD1. The CDR3 extends over 15 amino acids. Trimming cost V 0 bases and J 2 bases; bases outside gene matches: 3. CDR1 is SGHTA, CDR2 FQGTGA, per germline.